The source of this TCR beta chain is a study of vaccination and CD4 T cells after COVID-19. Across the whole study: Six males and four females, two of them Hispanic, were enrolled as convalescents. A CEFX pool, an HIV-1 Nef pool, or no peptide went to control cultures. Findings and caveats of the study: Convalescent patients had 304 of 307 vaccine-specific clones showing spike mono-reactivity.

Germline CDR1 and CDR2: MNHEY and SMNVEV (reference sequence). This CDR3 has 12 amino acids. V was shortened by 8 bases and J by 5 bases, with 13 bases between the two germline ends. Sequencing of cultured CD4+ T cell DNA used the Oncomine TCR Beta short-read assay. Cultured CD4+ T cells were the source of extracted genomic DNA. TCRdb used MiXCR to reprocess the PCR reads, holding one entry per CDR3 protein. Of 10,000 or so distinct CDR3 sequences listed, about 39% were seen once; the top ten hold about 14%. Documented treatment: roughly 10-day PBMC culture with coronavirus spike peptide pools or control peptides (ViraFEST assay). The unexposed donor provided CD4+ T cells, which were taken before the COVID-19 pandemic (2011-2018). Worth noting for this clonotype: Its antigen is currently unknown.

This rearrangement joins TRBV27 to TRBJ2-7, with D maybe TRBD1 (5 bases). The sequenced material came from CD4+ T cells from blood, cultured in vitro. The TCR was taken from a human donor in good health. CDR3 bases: TGTGCCAGCGGGCGCAAAGGGGACGAGCAGTACTTC. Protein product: CASGRKGDEQYF.